The T cell receptor beta chain described here comes from a study of cytomegalovirus exposure and HLA in healthy donors. Study information: Both the approximately 120 validation repertoires and the roughly 620 first-cohort repertoires used the same platform, as reported by a later analysis. Study-level results: Usually a TCR sequence was rare, but some public TCRs were found in many donors. Clusters of TCRs from the first cohort tended to co-occur in the roughly 120 validation repertoires (as a later analysis found). 150 to 200 TCR beta chains were listed as cytomegalovirus-associated.

This CDR3 has 17 residues. With 6 bases clipped from V and 6 bases from J, the junction kept 16 bases outside the gene matches. Per the germline V gene, CDR1 is SNHLY and CDR2 is FYNNEI. Measured with immunoSEQ multiplex PCR; TCRdb has only the in-frame clones, and not every one. The sample records just under 75,000 clones, about 93% being singletons. This clone was observed a single time. The antigen remains unidentified. This TCR derives from a woman under 30 in good health and CMV-seropositive. Sequencing used PBMCs. The chain links TRBV2 to TRBJ1-2; 10 nucleotides line up with TRBD1. CDR3 sequence reads: CASRDRGFPQRPDGYTF. CDR3 nucleotide sequence: TGTGCCAGCAGGGACAGGGGGTTCCCCCAGCGTCCGGATGGCTACACCTTC.